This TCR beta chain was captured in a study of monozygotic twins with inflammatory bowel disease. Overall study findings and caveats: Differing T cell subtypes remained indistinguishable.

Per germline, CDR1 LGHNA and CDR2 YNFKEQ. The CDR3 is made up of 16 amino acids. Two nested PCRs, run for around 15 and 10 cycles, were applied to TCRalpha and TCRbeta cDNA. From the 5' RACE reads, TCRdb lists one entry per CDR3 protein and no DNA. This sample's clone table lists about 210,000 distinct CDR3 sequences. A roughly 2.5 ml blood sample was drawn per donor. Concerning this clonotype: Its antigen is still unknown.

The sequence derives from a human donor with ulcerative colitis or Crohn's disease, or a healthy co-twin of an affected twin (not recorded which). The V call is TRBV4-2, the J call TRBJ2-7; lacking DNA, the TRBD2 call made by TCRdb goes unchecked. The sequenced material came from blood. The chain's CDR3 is CASSQDNLAGGFGQYF.